This T cell receptor beta chain was sequenced for a study of cytomegalovirus exposure and HLA in healthy donors. Overall study context: Inside one of the first data releases sat about 85 million unique TCRs taken from HLA-typed donors.

The PCR used 60 Vbeta and 13 Jbeta primers. Sequenced by immunoSEQ multiplex PCR; TCRdb stores in-frame clones only, minus some. The data hold over 100,000 clones, with around three quarters observed a single time. Germline-derived CDR1 and CDR2 are SGHAT and FQNNGV. The length of the CDR3 is 13 residues. The V end was cut by 7 bases, the J end by 9 bases, with 13 bases between. Sequencing was performed on PBMCs. The receptor's source is a woman under 30 in good health and CMV-seropositive. The gene calls are TRBV11-2 and TRBJ1-6, with D possibly matching TRBD1 (5 bases). The CDR3 protein is CASTRAPGSPLHF. As DNA, the CDR3 is TGTGCCAGCACCAGGGCGCCGGGTTCACCCCTCCACTTT.